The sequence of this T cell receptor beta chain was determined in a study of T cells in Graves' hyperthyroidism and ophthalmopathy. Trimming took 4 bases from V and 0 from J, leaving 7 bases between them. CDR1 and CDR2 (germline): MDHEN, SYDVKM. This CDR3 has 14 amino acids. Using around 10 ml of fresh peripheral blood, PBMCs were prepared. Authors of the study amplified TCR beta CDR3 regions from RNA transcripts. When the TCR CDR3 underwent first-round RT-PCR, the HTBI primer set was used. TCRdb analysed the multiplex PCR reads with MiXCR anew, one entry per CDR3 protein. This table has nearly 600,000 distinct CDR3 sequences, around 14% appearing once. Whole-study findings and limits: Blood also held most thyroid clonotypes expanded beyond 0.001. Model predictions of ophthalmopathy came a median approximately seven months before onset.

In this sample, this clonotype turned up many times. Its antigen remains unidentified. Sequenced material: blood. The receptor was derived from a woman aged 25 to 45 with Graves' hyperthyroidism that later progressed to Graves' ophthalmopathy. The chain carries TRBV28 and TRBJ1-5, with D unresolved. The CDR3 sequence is CASSYGNSNQPQHF. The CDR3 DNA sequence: TGTGCCAGCAGTTACGGAAATAGCAATCAGCCCCAGCATTTT.